This T cell receptor beta chain was identified during a study of blood T cell repertoires in COVID-19. Overall study: Material from acute and convalescent COVID-19 was sourced from the United States, Italy and Spain. The cDNA or gDNA used as material had been derived from T cells, B-cell-depleted T cells, or PBMCs.

The CDR3 loop spans 17 amino acids. Per germline, CDR1 KGHSH and CDR2 LQKENI. With 5 bases clipped from V and 9 bases from J, the junction kept 18 bases outside the gene matches. This clone was detected only a few times. In the authors' methods: Scientists estimated how many nucleated cells there were by amplifying reference gene primers. Using immunoSEQ multiplex PCR, the repertoire was profiled, and TCRdb retains in-frame clones only, with some absent. The D gene and trimming were derived from the DNA, and the V and J assignments and clone size from that table. The sample lists tens of thousands of clones, over 75% occurring once.

Sample: peripheral blood. This TCR was sampled from a woman in her sixties with acute or convalescent COVID-19. The V gene is TRBV18, the J gene TRBJ2-1; TRBD2 aligns across 8 bases. The CDR3 loop reads CASSSFPSGLVYTEQFF. The CDR3 nucleotides are TGTGCCAGCTCATCGTTTCCCTCGGGACTAGTCTATACTGAGCAGTTCTTC.